This note documents a single T cell receptor (beta chain) sequence. The data derive from a study of neurological immune-mediated disorders. The time point denotes: longitudinal time-point 1 (baseline). From 2 million PBMCs stored at -80 C, the unsorted libraries were generated. Germline V gene lookup returns CDR1 DFQATT and CDR2 SNEGSKA (reference sequence). The CDR3 spans 16 residues. The V gene end was trimmed by 2 bases and the J gene end by 5 bases; junction bases not matched to a gene: 10. TCRdb reanalysed the 5' RACE reads using MiXCR and keeps one entry per CDR3 protein. The repertoire has tens of thousands of distinct CDR3 sequences, around 15% of them found once; the top ten carry around 4.6%.

This TCR was recovered from a female donor with HTLV-1-associated myelopathy (HAM/TSP). This chain joins TRBV20-1 and TRBJ2-2; 8 nucleotides align to TRBD2. Specimen: PBMCs. The DNA for the CDR3 is TGCAGTGCTAGAAGACCCGGGACTAGTAATACCGGGGAGCTGTTTTTT. It translates to CSARRPGTSNTGELFF.